This T cell receptor beta chain was retrieved from a study of vaccination effects on CD4 cells after COVID-19. General study results and limits: Of the vaccine-induced clones from healthy vaccinees, merely 1 of 255 recognized common cold coronaviruses as well. Vaccine- and infection-induced clones showed marked clonal contraction late following vaccination.

ViraFEST used viral peptide pools to expand antigen-specific CD4+ T cells before sequencing. Following culture for under 12 days, CD4+ T cells were isolated. Neither prior SARS-CoV-2 infection nor positive nucleocapsid antibodies were present in the vaccine recipients. For each well, roughly 2 million PBMC were cultured with about 10 IU/ml IL-2 and 8.5 to 10 ug/ml peptides. Concerning this clone: Its antigen is undetermined.

Germline V gives CDR1 SGHDT, CDR2 YYEEEE. This CDR3 is built from 13 residues. Trimming took 1 base from V and 3 from J, leaving 7 bases between them. Assay: immunoSEQ multiplex PCR; the TCRdb copy retains only in-frame clones and omits some. The sample lists about 40,000 clones; roughly 62% were seen once. Sequencing was performed on CD4+ T cells from PBMCs cultured with HCoV-OC43 spike peptides, taken before COVID-19 vaccination. Documented subset: HCoV-OC43 spike overlapping peptide pool stimulation. The chain couples TRBV5-6 to TRBJ2-5, with unresolved D. The TCR sequence derives from a human donor who received a COVID-19 vaccine. The CDR3 nucleotides read TGTGCCAGCAGCTTGCCTGTTGAAGAGACCCAGTACTTC. Its protein is CASSLPVEETQYF.